These T cell receptor beta chains were read from a single sample in a study of shared clonotypes between healthy human individuals. Here immunoSEQ multiplex PCR was the method, and the copy in TCRdb shows in-frame clones only, minus some. The sample consists of a few million clones, more than 90% of them appearing once. The material sequenced was naive CD4+ T cells sorted from blood. These receptors came from a man aged 18 to 29 in good health. The conserved cysteine and the conserved F or W are not part of the CDR3 here.

V: TRBV7-9; J: TRBJ2-3; CDR3: ASSLGPEAGQRADTQY
V: TRBV7-2; J: TRBJ2-4; CDR3: ASSFRTSGEGLAKNIQY
V: TRBV15; J: TRBJ1-1; CDR3: ATSRLQNTEAF
V: TRBV5-1; J: TRBJ2-3; CDR3: ASSSGLAGGPGADTQY
V: TRBV19; J: TRBJ1-2; CDR3: ASSIQGSNYGYT
V: TRBV11-2; J: TRBJ1-4; CDR3: ASSSGTGAMGLF
V: TRBV9; J: TRBJ1-1; CDR3: ASSQLGSSEAF
V: TRBV2; J: TRBJ1-5; CDR3: ASTGTLGGNQPQH
V: TRBV9; J: TRBJ2-3; CDR3: ASSVQGQGNTQY
V: TRBV4-1; J: TRBJ1-2; CDR3: ASSQADRVNYGYT
V: TRBV6-1; J: TRBJ2-1; CDR3: ASSIRTDAYNEQF
V: TRBV7-9; J: TRBJ1-5; CDR3: ASSLDKLPQH
V: TRBV19; J: TRBJ1-2; CDR3: ASSIGSRGLDYGYT
V: TRBV15; J: TRBJ2-7; CDR3: ATSLRSSYEQY
V: TRBV7-7; J: TRBJ2-3; CDR3: ASSKLAGAPSPTDTQY
V: TRBV10-3; J: TRBJ2-2; CDR3: ATQGGTMDTGELF
V: TRBV28; J: TRBJ2-5; CDR3: ASSSGGAVQETQY
V: TRBV30; J: TRBJ1-5; CDR3: AWSSGIKQPQH
V: TRBV15; J: TRBJ1-5; CDR3: ATSRDNRVSNQPQH
V: TRBV5-1; J: TRBJ2-5; CDR3: ASSLLIAGETQY
V: TRBV7-3; J: TRBJ2-2; CDR3: ASSLRLAGLGGGELF
V: TRBV11-2; J: TRBJ1-2; CDR3: ASSKGRAVSDYGYT
V: TRBV7-9; J: TRBJ2-1; CDR3: ASSSPRNEQF
V: TRBV2; J: TRBJ1-4; CDR3: ASSDEGGRSEKLF
V: TRBV10-3; J: TRBJ1-1; CDR3: AISSGVNTEAF
V: TRBV7-2; J: TRBJ2-7; CDR3: ASSDTGGSYEQY
V: TRBV5-1; J: TRBJ2-7; CDR3: ASSLYPDNYEQY
V: TRBV5-6; J: TRBJ1-5; CDR3: ASSLGGPSNQPQH
V: TRBV5-1; J: TRBJ2-7; CDR3: ASSLELGQGPYEQY
V: TRBV2; J: TRBJ2-7; CDR3: ASSHRDRASYEQY
V: TRBV11-2; J: TRBJ2-5; CDR3: ASSNLQPLETQY
V: TRBV6-5; J: TRBJ2-5; CDR3: ASRSSGGKETQY
V: TRBV2; J: TRBJ1-5; CDR3: ASSEKGNLNQH
V: TRBV19; J: TRBJ2-6; CDR3: ASSIAALTSGANVLT
V: TRBV19; J: TRBJ1-4; CDR3: ASSISGEYEKLF
V: TRBV13; J: TRBJ2-5; CDR3: AGSPGLSQETQY
V: TRBV2; J: TRBJ2-5; CDR3: ASSAGAETQY
V: TRBV29-1; J: TRBJ2-7; CDR3: SVGNPGQGSYEQY
V: TRBV5-8; J: TRBJ2-3; CDR3: ASSFLAAPDTQY
V: TRBV30; J: TRBJ1-2; CDR3: AWDSLYGYT
V: TRBV6-6; J: TRBJ2-3; CDR3: AGRTDYTDTQY
V: TRBV28; J: TRBJ2-1; CDR3: ASINSGRGNPPLSYNEQF
V: TRBV4-1; J: TRBJ2-7; CDR3: ASSQDLAGDEQY
V: TRBV20-1; J: TRBJ1-1; CDR3: SARDTEAF
V: TRBV7-9; J: TRBJ2-5; CDR3: ASSLSLVLETQY
V: TRBV19; J: TRBJ1-6; CDR3: ASSTIDRGNSPLH
V: TRBV19; J: TRBJ2-5; CDR3: ASSVQQETQY
V: TRBV25-1; J: TRBJ1-2; CDR3: ASTPRQGANGYT
V: TRBV7-9; J: TRBJ2-1; CDR3: ATHRGIGDEQF
V: TRBV18; J: TRBJ2-4; CDR3: ASSPRTLGENIQY
V: TRBV6-1; J: TRBJ1-1; CDR3: ASSEASSTGAF
V: TRBV6-5; J: TRBJ2-1; CDR3: ASSYSGVYEQF
V: TRBV5-1; J: TRBJ1-2; CDR3: ASSLQGDFYGYT
V: TRBV28; J: TRBJ1-1; CDR3: ASVFGGGTEAF
V: TRBV10-1; J: TRBJ2-3; CDR3: ASSGSTDTQY